These 14 T cell receptor beta chains were all obtained from the same sample, sequenced in a study of regulatory T cells in long-lasting Graves disease. The time point denotes: persistent/refractory GD, antithyroid drugs over 5 years with positive TRAb. PBMC-extracted RNA yielded the TCR library. Combining iRepertoire HTBI primers with Arm-PCR of CDR3 regions, the authors built TCR beta libraries. TCRdb passed the multiplex PCR reads through MiXCR, listing each CDR3 protein once. The sample lists more than 650,000 distinct CDR3 sequences; 25% to 35% were seen once. The sequencing used peripheral blood mononuclear cells (PBMCs), collected when the disease was refractory, from a patient treated with antithyroid drugs. Receptor source: a female donor with Graves disease.

This clonotype was seen many times. The chain couples TRBV28 to TRBJ1-2, with D possibly being TRBD1 (5 bases). V lost 6 bases to trimming and J lost 7 bases, with 15 bases between them. Germline lookup yields CDR1 MDHEN and CDR2 SYDVKM. This CDR3 is 13 amino acids long. CDR3 amino acids: CASSSPGSGGYTF. The CDR3 DNA is TGTGCCAGCAGCTCCCCAGGGTCAGGTGGCTACACCTTC.

This clonotype was seen repeatedly, ten times or more. This rearrangement joins TRBV7-3 to TRBJ1-1, with D tentatively TRBD1 (5 bases). There are 15 residues in the CDR3. The germline gives CDR1 SGHTA, CDR2 FQGTGA. Between the trimmed V and J ends, which lost 5 bases and 2 bases, there was a span of 15 bases. CDR3 in DNA: TGTGCCAGCAGCAAGCGGATTGGGGCCAACACTGAAGCTTTCTTT. Amino acids: CASSKRIGANTEAFF.

CDR3 amino acids: CSGSGPNTGELFF. Here the CDR3 DNA reads TGCAGCGGGAGCGGGCCAAACACCGGGGAGCTGTTTTTT. The chain uses TRBV29-1 and TRBJ2-2, with D tentatively TRBD2 (6 bases). Germline values: CDR1 SQVTM, CDR2 ANQGSEA. This CDR3 spans 13 amino acids. V was clipped by 7 bases and J by 2 bases, with 11 bases between them.

The genes are TRBV18 and TRBJ1-1; tentative D call: TRBD1 (6 bases). V shed 1 base and J shed 1 base, with 13 bases lying between them. CDR1 and CDR2 (germline): KGHSH, LQKENI. CDR3 length: 16 amino acids. DNA of the CDR3: TGTGCCAGCTCACCACTAAGGGGGTCAACGAACACTGAAGCTTTCTTT. It codes for CASSPLRGSTNTEAFF.

The chain has TRBV6-2 or TRBV6-3 and TRBJ2-7; D might be TRBD1 or TRBD2, each matching 6 bases. Germline CDR1 reads MNHEY; CDR2 reads SVGEGT. CDR3 length equals 15 residues. With 6 bases removed from V and 2 bases from J, the gap between germline ends came to 17 bases. CDR3 amino acids: CASSSQRGAPYEQYF. The CDR3 region has the DNA TGTGCCAGCAGCTCGCAGAGGGGGGCCCCCTACGAGCAGTACTTC.

This clonotype was counted ten times or more. CDR3 sequence reads: CASSTLRGYEQYF. The DNA for the CDR3 is TGTGCCAGCAGTACCCTCAGGGGTTACGAGCAGTACTTC. The rearrangement joins TRBV12-3 or TRBV12-4 to TRBJ2-7, with a tentative D call TRBD1 (6 bases). This CDR3 has 13 amino acids. Trimming left V 5 bases short and J 4 bases short, with 12 bases between.

The J gene is TRBJ2-1, the V gene TRBV7-9, with D perhaps TRBD1 (6 bases). The germline gives CDR1 SEHNR, CDR2 FQNEAQ (reference sequence). This CDR3 has 16 residues. The ends were cut back, 2 bases at V and 2 bases at J, with 13 bases in the middle. Here the CDR3 reads CASSLLGRGPYNEQFF. The CDR3 region has the DNA TGTGCCAGCAGCTTATTGGGCAGGGGCCCCTACAATGAGCAGTTCTTC.

This chain links TRBV7-2 with TRBJ1-1; the D is unclear. The CDR3 has 14 residues. The germline V and J ends were trimmed by 6 bases and 3 bases, with 14 bases remaining between them. Germline loops: CDR1 SGHTA, CDR2 FQGNSA. The CDR3 DNA is TGTGCCAGCAGTTTTAGCCGTTTGGACACTGAAGCTTTCTTT. Residues: CASSFSRLDTEAFF. The full variable domain, completed using reference TRBV7-2 and TRBJ1-1, is GAGVSQSPSNKVTEKGKDVELRCDPISGHTALYWYRQSLGQGLEFLIYFQGNSAPDKSGLPSDRFSAERTGGSVSTLTIQRTQQEDSAVYLCASSFSRLDTEAFFGQGTRLTVV.

V usage is TRBV5-5 and J usage is TRBJ1-2; TRBD1 might be the D (5 bases). Trimming took 4 bases from V and 6 from J, leaving 16 bases between them. The CDR3 loop spans 14 amino acids. From germline, CDR1 is SGHKS and CDR2 YYEKEE (reference sequence). The CDR3 protein is CASSPPGQMDGYTF. Here the CDR3 DNA reads TGTGCCAGCAGCCCCCCAGGACAAATGGATGGCTACACCTTC.

V gene TRBV27 combines with J gene TRBJ2-7, with 7 positions matching TRBD1. Germline V gene lookup returns CDR1 MNHEY and CDR2 SMNVEV (reference sequence). After removal of 3 bases from V and 2 bases from J, the junction contained 4 bases not matched to a gene. This CDR3 has 14 amino acids. The CDR3 DNA is TGTGCCAGCAGTTTGGGACAGACCACCTACGAGCAGTACTTC. It yields the protein CASSLGQTTYEQYF.

This clonotype showed up many times. The chain combines TRBV19 with TRBJ2-5; a weak D match, TRBD2 (5 bases). Per germline, CDR1 LNHDA and CDR2 SQIVND (reference sequence). Trimming cost V 2 bases and J 2 bases, with 6 bases left between them. The CDR3 spans 13 residues. CDR3 region: CASSISGQETQYF. The CDR3 DNA is TGTGCCAGTAGTATAAGCGGACAAGAGACCCAGTACTTC.

In its sample, this clonotype was seen a few times. The chain couples TRBV7-9 to TRBJ2-2, with TRBD1 matching over 8 bases. Germline-derived CDR1 and CDR2 are SEHNR and FQNEAQ (reference sequence). The CDR3 is made up of 13 amino acids. Trimming cost V 5 bases and J 7 bases; bases outside gene matches: 3. For the CDR3, the DNA is TGTGCCAGCAGCCATGGACAGGGCGGGGAGCTGTTTTTT. Encoded protein: CASSHGQGGELFF.

This clonotype was recorded only once. This chain connects TRBV20-1 to TRBJ2-1; 8 nucleotides align to TRBD2. After removal of 3 bases from V and 10 bases from J, the junction contained 8 bases not matched to a gene. Germline CDR1 reads DFQATT; CDR2 reads SNEGSKA (reference sequence). This CDR3 region has 13 residues. Here the CDR3 reads CSASGRGAYEQFF. In DNA, the CDR3 is TGCAGTGCTAGCGGGAGGGGGGCCTACGAGCAGTTCTTC.

The V call is TRBV30, the J call TRBJ2-2; D may correspond to TRBD1 or TRBD2 (5 bases each). In germline, CDR1 is GTSNPN, CDR2 SVGIG (reference sequence). Trimming removed 0 bases at V and 6 bases at J, with 8 bases between. The CDR3 loop spans 13 amino acids. CDR3 sequence reads: CAWSVRGAGELFF. The CDR3 bases are TGTGCCTGGAGTGTACGGGGCGCCGGGGAGCTGTTTTTT.